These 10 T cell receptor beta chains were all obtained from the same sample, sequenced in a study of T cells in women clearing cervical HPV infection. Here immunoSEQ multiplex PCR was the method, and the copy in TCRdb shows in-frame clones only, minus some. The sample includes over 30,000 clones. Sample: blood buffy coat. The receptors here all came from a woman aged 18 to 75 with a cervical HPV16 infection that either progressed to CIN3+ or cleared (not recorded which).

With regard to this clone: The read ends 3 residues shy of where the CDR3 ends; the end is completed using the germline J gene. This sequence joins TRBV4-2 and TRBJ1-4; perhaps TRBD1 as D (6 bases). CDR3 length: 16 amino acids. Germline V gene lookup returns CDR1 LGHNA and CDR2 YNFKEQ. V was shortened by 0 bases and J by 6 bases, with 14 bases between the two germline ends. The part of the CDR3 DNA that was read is TGTGCCAGCAGCCAAGATCGGGGGGGCTCGTATGAAAAA. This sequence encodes CASSQDRGGSYEK. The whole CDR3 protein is CASSQDRGGSYEKLFF.

The CDR3 reads CASSYRGTGEKLFF. The covered CDR3 bases are TGTGCCAGCAGCTACAGGGGGACGGGTGAAAAA. The rearrangement uses TRBV2 and TRBJ1-4; TRBD1 matches at 8 bases. The read falls 3 residues short of the CDR3 end, and the missing part is taken from the germline J gene. V shed 6 bases and J 7 bases; nucleotides not matched to a gene: 7. The CDR3 spans 14 residues. Germline values: CDR1 SNHLY, CDR2 FYNNEI.

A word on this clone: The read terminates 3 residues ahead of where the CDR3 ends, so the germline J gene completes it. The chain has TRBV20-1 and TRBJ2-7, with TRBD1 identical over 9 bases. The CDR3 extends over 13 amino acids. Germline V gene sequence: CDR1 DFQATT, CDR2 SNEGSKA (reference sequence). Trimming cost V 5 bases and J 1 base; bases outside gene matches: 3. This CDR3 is CSAGGTGSYEQYF. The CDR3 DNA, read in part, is TGCAGTGCTGGCGGGACAGGGTCCTACGAG.

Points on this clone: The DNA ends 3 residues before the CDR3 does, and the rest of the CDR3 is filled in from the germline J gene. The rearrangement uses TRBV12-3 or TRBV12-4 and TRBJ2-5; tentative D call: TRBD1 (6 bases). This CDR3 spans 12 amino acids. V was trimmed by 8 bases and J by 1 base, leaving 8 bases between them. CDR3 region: CASQGFQETQYF. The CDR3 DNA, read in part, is TGTGCCAGCCAGGGGTTCCAAGAGACC.

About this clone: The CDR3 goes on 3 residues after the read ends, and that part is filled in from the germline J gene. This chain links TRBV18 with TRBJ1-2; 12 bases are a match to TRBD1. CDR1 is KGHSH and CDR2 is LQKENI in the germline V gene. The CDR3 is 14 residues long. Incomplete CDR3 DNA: TGTGCCAGCTCAGGGGGACAGGGGGCGAGAGAC. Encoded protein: CASSGGQGARD. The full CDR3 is CASSGGQGARDYTF.

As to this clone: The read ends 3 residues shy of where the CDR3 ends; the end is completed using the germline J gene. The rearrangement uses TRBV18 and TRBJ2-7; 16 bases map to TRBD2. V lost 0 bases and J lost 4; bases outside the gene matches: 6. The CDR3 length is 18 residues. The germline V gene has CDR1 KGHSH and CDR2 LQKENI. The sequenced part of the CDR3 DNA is TGTGCCAGCTCACCACCTCCGGGACTAGCGGGGGGGCGATACGAG. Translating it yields CASSPPPGLAGGRYE. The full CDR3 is CASSPPPGLAGGRYEQYF.

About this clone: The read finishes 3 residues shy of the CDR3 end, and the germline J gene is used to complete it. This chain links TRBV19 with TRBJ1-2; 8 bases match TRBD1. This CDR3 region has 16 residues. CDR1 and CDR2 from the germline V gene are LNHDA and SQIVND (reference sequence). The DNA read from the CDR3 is TGTGCCAGTAGTATAGGATCAGGGGGCAGGAACAATGAC. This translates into CASSIGSGGRNND. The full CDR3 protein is CASSIGSGGRNNDYTF.

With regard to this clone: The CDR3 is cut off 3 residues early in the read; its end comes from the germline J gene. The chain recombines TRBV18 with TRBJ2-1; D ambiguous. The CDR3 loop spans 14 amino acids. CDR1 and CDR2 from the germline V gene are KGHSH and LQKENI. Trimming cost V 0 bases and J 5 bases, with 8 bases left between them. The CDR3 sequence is CASSPPSGHNEQFF. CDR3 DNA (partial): TGTGCCAGCTCACCACCGTCGGGTCACAATGAG.

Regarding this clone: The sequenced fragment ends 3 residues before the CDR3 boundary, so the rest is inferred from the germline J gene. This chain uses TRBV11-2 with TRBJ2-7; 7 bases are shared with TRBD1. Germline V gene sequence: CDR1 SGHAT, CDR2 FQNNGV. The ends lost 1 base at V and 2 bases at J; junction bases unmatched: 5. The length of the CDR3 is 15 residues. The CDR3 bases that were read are TGTGCCAGCAGCTTAGTGTCCGGGACAGCCTACGAG. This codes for CASSLVSGTAYE. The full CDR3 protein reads CASSLVSGTAYEQYF.

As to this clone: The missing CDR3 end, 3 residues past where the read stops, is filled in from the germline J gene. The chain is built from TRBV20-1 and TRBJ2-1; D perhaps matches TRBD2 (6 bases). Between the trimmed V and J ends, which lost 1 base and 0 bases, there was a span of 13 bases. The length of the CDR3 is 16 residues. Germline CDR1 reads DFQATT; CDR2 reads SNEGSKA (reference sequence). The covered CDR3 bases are TGCAGTGCTAGAGCGGAGGGTAGTAGCTCCTACAATGAG. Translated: CSARAEGSSSYNE. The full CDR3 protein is CSARAEGSSSYNEQFF.